A selection of T cell receptor beta chains follows, all from one sample in a study of regulatory T cells in long-lasting Graves disease. TCRdb reanalysed the multiplex PCR reads using MiXCR and keeps one entry per CDR3 protein. The sample lists around 340,000 distinct CDR3 sequences; around 20% were seen once. Material: peripheral blood mononuclear cells (PBMCs), obtained when the disease was refractory, from a patient treated with antithyroid drugs. The receptors here all came from a female donor with Graves disease. Both conserved end residues are part of each CDR3. The D gene is left open where the match is weak. Only part of the rows carry a size: once, few, many, or a class if the clone is expanded.

DNA | CDR3 | D | J | length | V | size
TGCAGCGTTGAAAGAGGGGGGAACACTGAAGCTTTCTTT | CSVERGGNTEAFF | - | TRBJ1-1 | 13 | TRBV29-1 | few
TGTGCCACCAGCAGCCTGCGGGCCAGGGGAGTGGAGACCCAGTACTTC | CATSSLRARGVETQYF | - | TRBJ2-5 | 16 | TRBV15 | few
TGCGCCAGCAGCCAAGATCTACAGGGGGTAAATGAAAAACTGTTTTTT | CASSQDLQGVNEKLFF | TRBD1 | TRBJ1-4 | 16 | TRBV4-3 | few
TGTGCCACCAGCATATGGGGCTCCGAAGGGGAGACCCAGTACTTC | CATSIWGSEGETQYF | - | TRBJ2-5 | 15 | TRBV15 | many
TGTGCCAGCAGCTATATACTGACCGAGGAGGGGCATGGCTACACCTTC | CASSYILTEEGHGYTF | - | TRBJ1-2 | 16 | TRBV7-9 | few
TGTGCCAGCAGACAAACCCATACAGGGTCGTGGTATCAGCCCCAGCATTTT | CASRQTHTGSWYQPQHF | - | TRBJ1-5 | 17 | TRBV27 | many
TGTGCCACCCAAGACAGGGCGGGTTCACCCCTCCACTTT | CATQDRAGSPLHF | TRBD1 | TRBJ1-6 | 13 | TRBV27 | few
TGTGCCAGCAGCCAGGGACGCTTGAACACTGAAGCTTTCTTT | CASSQGRLNTEAFF | - | TRBJ1-1 | 14 | TRBV11-2 | many
TGTGCCAGCAGTTATGGGACAGGGGGTAATCAGCCCCAGCATTTT | CASSYGTGGNQPQHF | TRBD1 | TRBJ1-5 | 15 | TRBV5-4 | many
TGTGCCAGCAGCCCCTCCGGGACAGGGATTTCACCCCTCCACTTT | CASSPSGTGISPLHF | TRBD1 | TRBJ1-6 | 15 | TRBV7-9 | -
TGTGCCAGCAGTTTATTCGAGATGGAAGCTTTCTTT | CASSLFEMEAFF | - | TRBJ1-1 | 12 | TRBV28 | many
TGTGCCAGCAGCCAGCGGCGGGGGGAAGCTTTCTTT | CASSQRRGEAFF | - | TRBJ1-1 | 12 | TRBV7-2 | many
TGTGCCAGCAGCTTAGAAGGGGTAGGACGGAATTCACCCCTCCACTTT | CASSLEGVGRNSPLHF | - | TRBJ1-6 | 16 | TRBV7-9 | few
TGCGCCAGCAGCCGCGGCCGAGCCGTCGGGGCCAACGTCCTGACTTTC | CASSRGRAVGANVLTF | - | TRBJ2-6 | 16 | TRBV5-1 | many
TGCAGTGCTACCCGAAGGACAGGGTGGGTCTATGGCTACACCTTC | CSATRRTGWVYGYTF | TRBD1 | TRBJ1-2 | 15 | TRBV20-1 | many
TGTGCCAGCAGCCCGACTAGCGGGGGGATAACAGATACGCAGTATTTT | CASSPTSGGITDTQYF | TRBD2 | TRBJ2-3 | 16 | TRBV7-9 | -
TGTGCCATCAGTGAATCGTTCCTTACAAGGCAGGCTTTCTTT | CAISESFLTRQAFF | - | TRBJ1-1 | 14 | TRBV10-3 | many
TGTGCCAGCAGCCTCAGACCGGGACAGGGCGCCCTGACTAGTCAAGAGACCCAGTACTTC | CASSLRPGQGALTSQETQYF | TRBD1 | TRBJ2-5 | 20 | TRBV5-5 | -
TGCGCCAGCGCGACTGCCTACGAGCAGTACTTC | CASATAYEQYF | - | TRBJ2-7 | 11 | TRBV10-2 | few
TGTGCCAGCAGCTCGCTGGAAACAGGGGCTGAGACCCAGTACTTC | CASSSLETGAETQYF | TRBD1 | TRBJ2-5 | 15 | TRBV7-8 | many
TGTGCCGGCAGCTTGAAGAGGGTTACCGGGGAGCTGTTTTTT | CAGSLKRVTGELFF | - | TRBJ2-2 | 14 | TRBV7-2 | -
TGTGCCAGCAGCTTGTCGGGTGCCAGCTCCTACGAGCAGTACTTC | CASSLSGASSYEQYF | - | TRBJ2-7 | 15 | TRBV5-6 | many
TGTGCCAGCAGGGCGACAGGGTTCGGAAACACCATATATTTT | CASRATGFGNTIYF | TRBD1 | TRBJ1-3 | 14 | TRBV12-3/TRBV12-4 | few
TGTGCCAGCAGCTTAGTAGCGGCCTACGAGCAGTACTTC | CASSLVAAYEQYF | - | TRBJ2-7 | 13 | TRBV7-9 | many
TGTGCCAGCAGCCGAGGGGGTGCAACTAATGAAAAACTGTTTTTT | CASSRGGATNEKLFF | - | TRBJ1-4 | 15 | TRBV3-1 | -
TGTGCCAGCAGAACGAGCGGGAGGGCCAACACCGGGGAGCTGTTTTTT | CASRTSGRANTGELFF | TRBD2 | TRBJ2-2 | 16 | TRBV2 | many
TGTGCCAGCAGCTTAGATCGGGACCGACAGACCTACCAAGAGACCCAGTACTTC | CASSLDRDRQTYQETQYF | - | TRBJ2-5 | 18 | TRBV11-2 | many
TGTGCCAGCAGTTTATTGGGGATAACAGCTTTCTTT | CASSLLGITAFF | - | TRBJ1-1 | 12 | TRBV12-3/TRBV12-4 | few
TGTGCCAGCACAGGAGGAAACAGGAACACTGAAGCTTTCTTT | CASTGGNRNTEAFF | - | TRBJ1-1 | 14 | TRBV2 | many
TGCAGTGCTGGTGACAGAAACACTGAAGCTTTCTTT | CSAGDRNTEAFF | - | TRBJ1-1 | 12 | TRBV20-1 | many
TGTGCCAGCAAACCGGGACTAGCGGGATCCTACTACAATGAGCAGTTCTTC | CASKPGLAGSYYNEQFF | TRBD2 | TRBJ2-1 | 17 | TRBV12-3/TRBV12-4 | -
TGTGCCAGCAGCTATATTGCAACTAATGAAAAACTGTTTTTT | CASSYIATNEKLFF | - | TRBJ1-4 | 14 | TRBV6-1 | -
TGTGCCATCAGTGGGACTAGCGGGGGAACCTACGAGCAGTACTTC | CAISGTSGGTYEQYF | TRBD2 | TRBJ2-7 | 15 | TRBV10-3 | few
TGTGCCAGCAGCCAGACAGCTATAGAGACCCAGTACTTC | CASSQTAIETQYF | - | TRBJ2-5 | 13 | TRBV7-9 | -
TGTGCCAGCAGTTCCTTCTCAGGGAACACTGAAGCTTTCTTT | CASSSFSGNTEAFF | - | TRBJ1-1 | 14 | TRBV12-3/TRBV12-4 | many
TGTGCCTGGGAACAGGGATTTAGGGAGACCCAGTACTTC | CAWEQGFRETQYF | - | TRBJ2-5 | 13 | TRBV30 | many
TGTGCCAGCAGCCAAGGACGACACGGCGAGCAGTACTTC | CASSQGRHGEQYF | - | TRBJ2-7 | 13 | TRBV3-1 | few
TGTGCCATCAGTGGGGCGGTCGGGGTTACTGAAGCTTTCTTT | CAISGAVGVTEAFF | - | TRBJ1-1 | 14 | TRBV10-3 | many
TGTGCCAGCAGGGAAATAGGTTATCCGAGCTCCTACAATGAGCAGTTCTTC | CASREIGYPSSYNEQFF | - | TRBJ2-1 | 17 | TRBV27 | few
TGTGCCAGCAGCTGGGACAGGGCGGGCGAGCAGTACTTC | CASSWDRAGEQYF | TRBD1 | TRBJ2-7 | 13 | TRBV2 | -
TGTGCCAGCAGCTTAGACCAAGTGTCTTTCGAGCAGTACTTC | CASSLDQVSFEQYF | - | TRBJ2-7 | 14 | TRBV11-3 | many